The TCR beta chain described here comes from a study of blood T cell repertoires in COVID-19. Authors' methods: From reference gene primer amplification, estimates of nucleated cell counts were derived. Assay used: immunoSEQ multiplex PCR; TCRdb lists only in-frame clones, some missing. The V and J calls and clone size were taken over from that table, and D and trimming were inferred from the DNA. The data contain just over 300,000 clones, 80% to 90% of them singletons. Looked up from germline, CDR1 is SGHNT and CDR2 is YYREEE (reference sequence). Trimming shortened V by 0 bases and J by 2 bases, and 11 bases separated the two germline ends. This CDR3 has 15 residues. The study recruited people aged about 18 to 95 years across under 25 US areas.

This sequence was found in a man aged 25 to 45 who had recovered from COVID-19. Material for sequencing was PBMCs or T cells enriched from blood (not recorded which). The chain carries TRBV5-4 and TRBJ1-1; tentatively, D is TRBD1 (5 bases). The CDR3 coding sequence is TGTGCCAGCAGCTTGGTCGGGGGGATAAACACTGAAGCTTTCTTT. This codes for CASSLVGGINTEAFF.